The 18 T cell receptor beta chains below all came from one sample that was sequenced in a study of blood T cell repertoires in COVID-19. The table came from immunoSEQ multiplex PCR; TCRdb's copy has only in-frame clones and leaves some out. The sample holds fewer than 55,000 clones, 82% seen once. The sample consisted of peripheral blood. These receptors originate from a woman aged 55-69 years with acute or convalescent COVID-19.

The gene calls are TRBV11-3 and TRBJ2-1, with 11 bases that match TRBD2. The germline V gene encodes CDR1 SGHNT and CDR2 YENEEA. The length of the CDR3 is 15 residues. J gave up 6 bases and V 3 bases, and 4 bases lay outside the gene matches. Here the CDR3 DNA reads TGTGCCAGCAGCTTTAGCGGGGGGGCGGGCAATGAGCAGTTCTTC. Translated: CASSFSGGAGNEQFF.

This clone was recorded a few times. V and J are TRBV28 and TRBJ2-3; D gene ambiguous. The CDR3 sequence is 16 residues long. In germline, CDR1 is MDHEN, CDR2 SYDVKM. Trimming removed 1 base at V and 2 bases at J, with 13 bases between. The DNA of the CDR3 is TGTGCCAGCAGTTTATTACAGACCAGACCCACAGATACGCAGTATTTT. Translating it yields CASSLLQTRPTDTQYF.

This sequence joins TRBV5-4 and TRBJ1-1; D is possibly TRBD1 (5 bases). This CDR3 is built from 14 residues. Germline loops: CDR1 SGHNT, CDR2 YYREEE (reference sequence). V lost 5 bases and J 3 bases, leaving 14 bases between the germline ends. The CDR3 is CASSKVGGYTEAFF. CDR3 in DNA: TGTGCCAGCAGTAAGGTGGGGGGGTACACTGAAGCTTTCTTT.

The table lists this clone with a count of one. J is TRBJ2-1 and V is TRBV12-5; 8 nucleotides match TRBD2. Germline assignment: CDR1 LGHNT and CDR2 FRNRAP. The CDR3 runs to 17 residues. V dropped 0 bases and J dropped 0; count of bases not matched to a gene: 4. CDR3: CASGLVASGHSYNEQFF. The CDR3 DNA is TGTGCTAGTGGTTTGGTGGCTAGCGGGCACTCCTACAATGAGCAGTTCTTC. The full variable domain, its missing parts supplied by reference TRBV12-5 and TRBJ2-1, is DARVTQTPRHKVTEMGQEVTMRCQPILGHNTVFWYRQTMMQGLELLAYFRNRAPLDDSGMPKDRFSAEMPDATLATLKIQPSEPRDSAVYFCASGLVASGHSYNEQFFGPGTRLTVL.

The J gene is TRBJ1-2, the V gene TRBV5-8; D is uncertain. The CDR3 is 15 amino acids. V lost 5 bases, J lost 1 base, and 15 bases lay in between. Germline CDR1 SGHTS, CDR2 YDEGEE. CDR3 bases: TGTGCCAGCAGTTGGGCGGGTTTTTTTAACTATGGCTACACCTTC. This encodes CASSWAGFFNYGYTF.

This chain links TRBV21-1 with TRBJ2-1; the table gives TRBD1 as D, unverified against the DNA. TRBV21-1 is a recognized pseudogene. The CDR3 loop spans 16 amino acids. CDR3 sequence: CASSRPFPGQYNEQFF. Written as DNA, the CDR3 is TGTGCCAGCAGCAGACCGTTCCCGGGACAATACAATGAGCAGTTCTTC.

CDR3 DNA: TGTGCCAGCAGCTTGGGGTTGGGGGGAGACTACGAGCAGTACTTC. Translated, it gives CASSLGLGGDYEQYF. The chain links TRBV11-1 to TRBJ2-7; TRBD2 is a possible D gene (6 bases). Trimming took off 3 bases at V and 3 bases at J, with 15 bases between the two ends. This CDR3 is 15 amino acids long. The germline gives CDR1 SGHAT, CDR2 FQDESV (reference sequence).

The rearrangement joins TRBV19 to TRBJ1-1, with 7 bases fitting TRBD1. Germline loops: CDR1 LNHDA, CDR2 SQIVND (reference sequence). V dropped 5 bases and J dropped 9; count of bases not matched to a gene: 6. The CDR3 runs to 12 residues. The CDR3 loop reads CASSYDRDKAFF. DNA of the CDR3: TGTGCCAGTAGTTACGACAGGGATAAAGCTTTCTTT.

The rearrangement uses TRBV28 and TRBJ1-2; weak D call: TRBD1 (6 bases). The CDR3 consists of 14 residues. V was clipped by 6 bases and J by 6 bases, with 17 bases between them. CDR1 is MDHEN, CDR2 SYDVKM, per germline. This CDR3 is CASSVGGAQDGYTF. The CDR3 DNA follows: TGTGCCAGCAGCGTGGGGGGGGCGCAGGATGGCTACACCTTC.

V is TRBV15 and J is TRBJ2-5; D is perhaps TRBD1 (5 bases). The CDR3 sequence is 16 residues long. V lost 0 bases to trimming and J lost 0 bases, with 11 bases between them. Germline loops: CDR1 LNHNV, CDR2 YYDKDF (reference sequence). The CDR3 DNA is TGTGCCACCAGCAGAGATCCAGGGTCGTACCAAGAGACCCAGTACTTC. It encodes CATSRDPGSYQETQYF.

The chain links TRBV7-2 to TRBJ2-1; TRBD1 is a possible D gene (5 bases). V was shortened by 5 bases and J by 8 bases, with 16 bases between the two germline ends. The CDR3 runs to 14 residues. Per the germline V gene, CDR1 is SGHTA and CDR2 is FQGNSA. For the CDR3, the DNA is TGTGCCAGCAGCCTTAGGGGAAGTGTGGATGAGCAGTTCTTC. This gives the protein CASSLRGSVDEQFF.

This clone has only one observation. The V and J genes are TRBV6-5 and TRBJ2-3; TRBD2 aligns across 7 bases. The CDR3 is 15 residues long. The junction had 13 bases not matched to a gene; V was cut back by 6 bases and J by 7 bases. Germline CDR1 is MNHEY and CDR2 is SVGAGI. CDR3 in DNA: TGTGCCAGCAGCTCTGCCGGCGGCGGGAGATATACGCAGTATTTT. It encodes CASSSAGGGRYTQYF.

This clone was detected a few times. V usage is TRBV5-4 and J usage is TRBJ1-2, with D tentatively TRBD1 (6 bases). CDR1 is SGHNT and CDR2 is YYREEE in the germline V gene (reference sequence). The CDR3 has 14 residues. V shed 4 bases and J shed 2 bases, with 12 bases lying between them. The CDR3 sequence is CASSPGTNNYGYTF. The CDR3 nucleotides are TGTGCCAGCAGCCCAGGGACAAACAACTATGGCTACACCTTC.

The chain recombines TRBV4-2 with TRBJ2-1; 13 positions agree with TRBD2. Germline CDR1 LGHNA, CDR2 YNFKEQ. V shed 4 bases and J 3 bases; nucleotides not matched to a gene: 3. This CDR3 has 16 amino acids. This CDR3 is CASSPRTSGGYNEQFF. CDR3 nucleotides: TGTGCCAGCAGCCCCCGGACTAGCGGGGGCTACAATGAGCAGTTCTTC.

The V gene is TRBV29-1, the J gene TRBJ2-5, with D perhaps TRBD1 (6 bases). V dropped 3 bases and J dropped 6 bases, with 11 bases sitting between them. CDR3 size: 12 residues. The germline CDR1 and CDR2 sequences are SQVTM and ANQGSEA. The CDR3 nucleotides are TGCAGCGTTGATGGGCAGGGGAAGACCCAGTACTTC. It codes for CSVDGQGKTQYF.

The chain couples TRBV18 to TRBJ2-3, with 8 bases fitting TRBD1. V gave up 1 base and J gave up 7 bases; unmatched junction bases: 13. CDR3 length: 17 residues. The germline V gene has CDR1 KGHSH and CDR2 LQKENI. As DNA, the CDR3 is TGTGCCAGCTCACCACTCCCCCGACAGGGGACGGGAAATACGCAGTATTTT. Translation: CASSPLPRQGTGNTQYF.

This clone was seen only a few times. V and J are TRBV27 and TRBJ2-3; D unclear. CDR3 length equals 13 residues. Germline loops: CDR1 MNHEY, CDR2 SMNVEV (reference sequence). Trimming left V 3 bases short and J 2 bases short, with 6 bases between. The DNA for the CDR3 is TGTGCCAGCAGTTTTTGGGCCACAGATACGCAGTATTTT. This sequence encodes CASSFWATDTQYF.

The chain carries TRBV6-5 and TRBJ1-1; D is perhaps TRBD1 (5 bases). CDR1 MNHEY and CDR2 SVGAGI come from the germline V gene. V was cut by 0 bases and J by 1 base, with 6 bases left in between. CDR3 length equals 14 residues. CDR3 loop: CASSYSGGNTEAFF. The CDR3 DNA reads TGTGCCAGCAGTTACTCGGGGGGGAACACTGAAGCTTTCTTT.